These 22 T cell receptor beta chains originate from one sample sequenced in a study of shared clonotypes between healthy human individuals. Assay: immunoSEQ multiplex PCR; the TCRdb copy retains only in-frame clones and omits some. The repertoire holds around 2,100,000 clones, with about 95% as singletons. Naivety among CD8 cells was defined by CD45RO negativity and positive CCR7 selection, thereby excluding terminally differentiated effector memory CD45RA+ cells. The sequencing input was naive CD8+ T cells sorted from blood. The receptors derive from a man aged 18-30 years in good health.

The rearrangement uses TRBV28 and TRBJ2-5; TRBD2 matches 10 bases. The J call is doubtful: the DNA matches TRBJ2-7 better. The germline V gene has CDR1 MDHEN and CDR2 SYDVKM. This CDR3 spans 14 amino acids. CDR3 in amino acids: CASKLAGESYEQYF. The CDR3 bases are TGTGCCAGTAAGCTAGCGGGGGAGTCCTACGAGCAGTACTTC.

This chain uses TRBV10-2 with TRBJ2-5, with 7 bases matching TRBD2. J lost 1 base, V lost 11 bases, and 31 bases had no gene match. This CDR3 has 21 residues. The germline gives CDR1 WSHSY, CDR2 SAAADI. The CDR3 sequence: CAASPRGEEGLRRTFQETQYF. In nucleotides, the CDR3 is TGCGCCGCGAGCCCTCGGGGGGAAGAAGGTCTCAGGAGGACCTTCCAAGAGACCCAGTACTTC.

The chain is built from TRBV4-1 and TRBJ1-6; 8 nucleotides line up with TRBD1. The V gene end was trimmed by 3 bases and the J gene end by 1 base; junction bases not matched to a gene: 2. Per the germline V gene, CDR1 is MGHRA and CDR2 is YSYEKL. This CDR3 is built from 16 residues. The CDR3 loop reads CASSQTGESYNSPLHF. The CDR3 DNA sequence: TGCGCCAGCAGCCAGACAGGGGAGTCCTATAATTCACCCCTCCACTTT.

The V call is TRBV7-2, the J call TRBJ2-7, with 8 bases lining up with TRBD1. V trimming: 2 bases; J trimming: 3 bases; junction bases outside the gene matches: 3. This CDR3 has 14 residues. Germline lookup yields CDR1 SGHTA and CDR2 FQGNSA. As DNA, the CDR3 is TGTGCCAGCAGCTTACTTACAGGGGGCTACGAGCAGTACTTC. It specifies CASSLLTGGYEQYF.

The CDR3: CASSLGEPSSYNSPLHF. For the CDR3, the DNA is TGTGCCAGCAGCTTAGGGGAACCCAGCTCCTATAATTCACCCCTCCACTTT. The rearrangement links TRBV7-9 to TRBJ1-6, with D unclear. From germline, CDR1 is SEHNR and CDR2 FQNEAQ (reference sequence). V lost 1 base to trimming and J lost 0 bases, with 10 bases between them. The CDR3 has 17 residues.

CDR3 protein: CASSLATSNEQFF. The DNA for the CDR3 is TGTGCCAGCAGCTTAGCGACTAGTAATGAGCAGTTCTTC. V is TRBV7-9 and J is TRBJ2-1; a weak D match, TRBD2 (6 bases). This CDR3 contains 13 residues. Trimming cost V 0 bases and J 7 bases, with 7 bases left between them. Per germline, CDR1 SEHNR and CDR2 FQNEAQ (reference sequence).

The chain combines TRBV6-1 with TRBJ2-5; 11 nucleotides line up with TRBD2. Trimming removed 5 bases from V and 5 bases from J; junction bases left unmatched: 4. Germline V gene data show CDR1 as MNHNS and CDR2 as SASEGT. This CDR3 has 14 amino acids. CDR3 bases: TGTGCCAGCAGTAGATTAGCGGGGGGGGAGACCCAGTACTTC. It codes for CASSRLAGGETQYF.

This clone has a single count. The CDR3 spells CAWSGDGLNSPLHF. CDR3 in DNA: TGTGCCTGGAGTGGGGACGGGCTAAATTCACCCCTCCACTTT. The rearrangement uses TRBV30 and TRBJ1-6; D may be TRBD1 (5 bases). The CDR3 loop spans 14 amino acids. CDR1 and CDR2 (germline): GTSNPN, SVGIG (reference sequence). The V gene lost 1 base and the J gene lost 7 bases, with 11 bases spanning the gap.

V usage is TRBV2 and J usage is TRBJ1-5, with D possibly TRBD1 on 5 matching bases. Trimming took 1 base from V and 0 from J, leaving 13 bases between them. This CDR3 contains 17 residues. Per germline, CDR1 SNHLY and CDR2 FYNNEI. In DNA, the CDR3 is TGTGCCAGCAGTGAAGTCGGGGACGGTTATAGCAATCAGCCCCAGCATTTT. Translating gives CASSEVGDGYSNQPQHF.

This sequence joins TRBV4-1 and TRBJ2-2; 12 bases fit TRBD2. Trimming cost V 2 bases and J 5 bases; bases outside gene matches: 3. From germline, CDR1 is MGHRA and CDR2 YSYEKL. The CDR3 covers 16 residues. The CDR3 reads CASSQRLAGDTGELFF. In DNA form, the CDR3 reads TGCGCCAGCAGCCAACGACTAGCGGGGGATACCGGGGAGCTGTTTTTT.

V gene TRBV5-1 combines with J gene TRBJ1-4; D remains ambiguous. The CDR3 runs 14 residues. In germline, CDR1 is SGHRS, CDR2 YFSETQ. Trimming left V 4 bases short and J 8 bases short, with 15 bases between. CDR3 nucleotides: TGCGCCAGCAGCCCGGGCAGTCACGGGGAAAAACTGTTTTTT. Its protein product is CASSPGSHGEKLFF. Drawing the rest from reference TRBV5-1 and TRBJ1-4, the complete variable domain is KAGVTQTPRYLIKTRGQQVTLSCSPISGHRSVSWYQQTPGQGLQFLFEYFSETQRNKGNFPGRFSGRQFSNSRSEMNVSTLELGDSALYLCASSPGSHGEKLFFGSGTQLSVL.

The gene calls are TRBV9 and TRBJ2-2, with TRBD1 identical over 9 bases. The junction had 11 bases not matched to a gene; V was cut back by 8 bases and J by 6 bases. From germline, CDR1 is SGDLS and CDR2 YYNGEE. This CDR3 comprises 15 residues. CDR3 region: CASTGGYDPPGELFF. In DNA, the CDR3 is TGTGCCAGTACAGGGGGCTACGACCCCCCCGGGGAGCTGTTTTTT.

The chain employs TRBV6-1 and TRBJ2-1, with 8 bases lining up with TRBD2. The CDR3 loop spans 13 amino acids. With 6 bases clipped from V and 6 bases from J, the junction kept 4 bases outside the gene matches. Germline assignment: CDR1 MNHNS and CDR2 SASEGT. The CDR3 loop is CASRGAGANEQFF. CDR3 in DNA: TGTGCCAGCAGGGGAGCGGGAGCCAATGAGCAGTTCTTC.

The chain links TRBV5-1 to TRBJ2-1; no firm D call. This CDR3 contains 13 residues. The germline V gene has CDR1 SGHRS and CDR2 YFSETQ. The V and J ends lost 4 bases and 8 bases respectively, with 13 bases between them. CDR3 DNA: TGCGCCAGCAGCACCTACCCCCCCGATGAGCAGTTCTTC. Protein: CASSTYPPDEQFF. Full variable domain (missing parts from reference TRBV5-1 and TRBJ2-1): KAGVTQTPRYLIKTRGQQVTLSCSPISGHRSVSWYQQTPGQGLQFLFEYFSETQRNKGNFPGRFSGRQFSNSRSEMNVSTLELGDSALYLCASSTYPPDEQFFGPGTRLTVL.

The V and J genes are TRBV9 and TRBJ2-7; TRBD1 agrees at 8 bases. With V trimmed by 2 bases and J by 5 bases, 6 bases remained unmatched. Looked up from germline, CDR1 is SGDLS and CDR2 is YYNGEE. The CDR3 is made up of 14 amino acids. The CDR3 sequence: CASSVTGQGHEQYF. Written as DNA, the CDR3 is TGTGCCAGCAGCGTGACCGGACAGGGCCACGAGCAGTACTTC.

The chain recombines TRBV10-3 with TRBJ1-5; D is possibly TRBD1 (5 bases). The CDR3 totals 15 residues. CDR1 is ENHRY and CDR2 is SYGVKD in the germline V gene. V lost 4 bases and J 4 bases, leaving 14 bases between the germline ends. The CDR3 here is CAISVLAGINQPQHF. In nucleotides, the CDR3 is TGTGCCATCAGTGTATTGGCAGGGATAAATCAGCCCCAGCATTTT.

The chain employs TRBV6-5 and TRBJ1-2; 7 bases fit TRBD1. This CDR3 contains 13 residues. Germline loops: CDR1 MNHEY, CDR2 SVGAGI. Trimming cost V 6 bases and J 6 bases; bases outside gene matches: 7. CDR3 region: CASSPGTVDGYTF. DNA for the CDR3: TGTGCCAGCAGCCCCGGGACAGTCGATGGCTACACCTTC.

Details on this clone: The sample has other DNA sequences that encode this CDR3 too. V and J are TRBV19 and TRBJ2-7; D perhaps matches TRBD2 (6 bases). The CDR3 covers 15 residues. Germline loops: CDR1 LNHDA, CDR2 SQIVND (reference sequence). V shed 3 bases and J shed 0 bases, with 12 bases lying between them. The CDR3 sequence: CASSISEGVSYEQYF. For the CDR3, the DNA is TGTGCCAGTAGTATTTCGGAGGGAGTCTCCTACGAGCAGTACTTC.

This chain joins TRBV5-4 and TRBJ1-2, with D maybe TRBD1 (6 bases). Between the trimmed V and J ends, which lost 2 bases and 6 bases, there was a span of 14 bases. The length of the CDR3 is 14 residues. In germline, CDR1 is SGHNT, CDR2 YYREEE (reference sequence). CDR3 in amino acids: CASSFSGAQDGYTF. The CDR3 bases are TGTGCCAGCAGCTTTTCGGGGGCGCAGGATGGCTACACCTTC.

The chain has TRBV5-6 and TRBJ2-7, with TRBD1 matching over 8 bases. V gave up 3 bases and J gave up 5 bases; unmatched junction bases: 4. The CDR3 has 13 amino acids. Looked up from germline, CDR1 is SGHDT and CDR2 is YYEEEE. CDR3 in DNA: TGTGCCAGCAGCTCACACAGGGGGGACGAGCAGTACTTC. Residues: CASSSHRGDEQYF. The full variable domain, completed using reference TRBV5-6 and TRBJ2-7, is DAGVTQSPTHLIKTRGQQVTLRCSPKSGHDTVSWYQQALGQGPQFIFQYYEEEERQRGNFPDRFSGHQFPNYSSELNVNALLLGDSALYLCASSSHRGDEQYFGPGTRLTVT.

The V gene is TRBV5-4, the J gene TRBJ2-2; 7 bases align to TRBD1. V lost 4 bases, J lost 4 bases, and 16 bases stayed unmatched. CDR1 and CDR2 from the germline V gene are SGHNT and YYREEE (reference sequence). The CDR3 has 18 amino acids. The CDR3 DNA reads as TGTGCCAGCAGCCCGGCACCGCTAGGGGGCGCGGGCACCGGGGAGCTGTTTTTT. Its translation: CASSPAPLGGAGTGELFF.

The J gene is TRBJ2-1, the V gene TRBV18; TRBD1 matches 7 bases. The V gene's germline CDR1 is KGHSH and CDR2 LQKENI. V was clipped by 4 bases and J by 1 base; unmatched bases: 7. The CDR3 runs 16 residues. The CDR3, as DNA: TGTGCCAGCTCACTCCGGGACAGTTTATCCTACAATGAGCAGTTCTTC. Its protein is CASSLRDSLSYNEQFF.